This T cell receptor beta chain stems from a study of blood T cell repertoires in COVID-19. TCRdb's copy holds only in-frame clones and misses some; the assay was immunoSEQ multiplex PCR. The repertoire has about 170,000 clones, roughly 85% of them found once; the top ten carry about 4.6%. The germline V gene encodes CDR1 MDHEN and CDR2 SYDVKM. V was trimmed by 1 base and J by 15 bases, leaving 13 bases between them. CDR3 length: 12 amino acids. The clonotype originates from a woman aged 45-65 years who had recovered from COVID-19. The sequenced material came from PBMCs or T cells enriched from blood (not recorded which). The V call is TRBV28, the J call TRBJ1-5; no clear D gene. The CDR3 here is CASSLFTVRLHF. The CDR3 nucleotides read TGTGCCAGCAGTTTATTTACGGTCCGGTTGCATTTT.